A selection of T cell receptor beta chains follows, all from one sample in a study of control samples from healthy donors and cancer patients. The method was immunoSEQ multiplex PCR; TCRdb's version includes in-frame clones alone and lacks a portion of them. The sample includes some 120,000 clones, more than 80% of them seen just once. Sequenced: PBMCs. These receptors were obtained from a woman aged 50 to 65 with colorectal cancer. CDR3s leave out the opening cysteine and the closing phenylalanine or tryptophan.

v_call	j_call	cdr3_length	cdr3_aa
TRBV4-1	TRBJ2-3	14	ASSARSGKVADTQY
TRBV12-5	TRBJ1-2	10	ASGSNEYGYT
TRBV2	TRBJ1-1	12	ARALSGSGTEAS
TRBV9	TRBJ2-1	13	ASSVKGSAYNEQF
TRBV28	TRBJ1-2	10	ASSLITYGYT
TRBV30	TRBJ2-1	12	AWSVFSGDNEQF
TRBV7-6	TRBJ1-3	17	ATTQTEGTYYHSGNTIY
TRBV3-1/TRBV3-2	TRBJ2-5	13	ASSHWGGVQETQY
TRBV6-5	TRBJ2-5	9	ASRGQETQY
TRBV2	TRBJ2-1	17	ASSEVRTSGVVRYNEQF
TRBV6-1	TRBJ2-7	12	ASSEGGPTYEQY
TRBV7-8	TRBJ1-1	11	ASSLRARTEAF
TRBV10-3	TRBJ2-3	11	AIGNKNTDTQY
TRBV6-6	TRBJ1-2	12	ASSSQGQGYGYT
TRBV19	TRBJ1-3	12	ASRWTGGPETIY
TRBV10-3	TRBJ2-3	12	AIRSSGNTDTQY
TRBV7-6	TRBJ1-6	16	ASSLRSDQSSYNSPLH
TRBV19	TRBJ1-1	14	ASQETAGDYRSEAF
TRBV19	TRBJ1-2	13	ASSTTTGINYGYT
TRBV19	TRBJ1-1	13	ASKEVQGISTEAF
TRBV6-1	TRBJ1-5	16	ASSVGTGTIYSNQPQH
TRBV28	TRBJ1-3	12	ASTKGGSGNTIY
TRBV24-1	TRBJ2-1	14	ATSDRSGGAANEQF
TRBV24-1	TRBJ2-6	13	ATSAGGTGANVLT
TRBV3-1/TRBV3-2	TRBJ1-2	10	ASSRGPYGYT
TRBV5-1	TRBJ2-5	12	ASSGSEGAETQY
TRBV20-1	TRBJ1-1	8	SASWGGAF
TRBV7-7	TRBJ2-6	13	ASSPGPAGANVLT
TRBV18	TRBJ1-1	12	ASSREDLNTEAF
TRBV6-1	TRBJ1-2	11	ASSEPGHYGYT